These 6 T cell receptor beta chains share one sample of origin, sequenced in a study of cytomegalovirus exposure and HLA in healthy donors (TCRdb year 2017). The method was the immunoSEQ multiplex PCR assay. The multiplex PCR relied on a mix of 60 forward primers for TCR Vbeta segments and 13 reverse primers for TCR Jbeta segments. This is the immuneACCESS table as TCRdb keeps it, with only in-frame sequences that have V and J called. A part of the clones is gone; compared with another copy, unresolved V genes explain less than half, and the rest is unexplained. This sample comprises 120,000 or so clones, around 73% of them detected only once. Of the sample, 11% is held by the ten largest clones. Sequencing input: PBMCs. Source of these receptors: a man aged 25 to 40 in good health and CMV-seropositive.

In this sample, this clone turned up a few times. The chain combines TRBV7-8 with TRBJ1-4, with D possibly being TRBD1 (6 bases). The CDR3 loop spans 17 amino acids. Germline V lookup: CDR1 SGHVS, CDR2 FQNEAQ. V gave up 4 bases and J gave up 8 bases, with 23 bases separating them. The CDR3 is CASSSKDSKKPREKLFF. The CDR3 nucleotides read TGTGCCAGCAGCTCGAAGGACAGCAAGAAGCCCCGGGAAAAACTGTTTTTT.

This chain connects TRBV4-3 to TRBJ2-5, with 14 positions matching TRBD2. CDR3 size: 19 residues. Looked up from germline, CDR1 is LGHNA and CDR2 is YSLEER. After removal of 4 bases from V and 5 bases from J, the junction contained 15 bases not matched to a gene. CDR3 in DNA: TGCGCCAGCAGCCCTAATTTAGGGACTAGCGGGAGTGTCACGGAGACCCAGTACTTC. Protein: CASSPNLGTSGSVTETQYF.

The V and J genes are TRBV29-1 and TRBJ2-7, with D tentatively TRBD1 (6 bases). V lost 1 base, J lost 2 bases, and 9 bases lay in between. The CDR3 length is 13 residues. From germline, CDR1 is SQVTM and CDR2 ANQGSEA. The CDR3 sequence is CSVEGDTPYEQYF. The CDR3 DNA sequence: TGCAGCGTTGAAGGGGACACCCCCTACGAGCAGTACTTC.

The chain uses TRBV19 and TRBJ2-1, with 7 bases lining up with TRBD1. Germline V gives CDR1 LNHDA, CDR2 SQIVND (reference sequence). The CDR3 has 15 residues. J gave up 5 bases and V 6 bases, and 10 bases lay outside the gene matches. This CDR3 reads CASRIPGTANNEQFF. The CDR3 DNA is TGTGCCAGTAGGATACCCGGGACAGCGAACAATGAGCAGTTCTTC. Filled out from reference TRBV19 and TRBJ2-1, the complete variable domain reads DGGITQSPKYLFRKEGQNVTLSCEQNLNHDAMYWYRQDPGQGLRLIYYSQIVNDFQKGDIAEGYSVSREKKESFPLTVTSAQKNPTAFYLCASRIPGTANNEQFFGPGTRLTVL.

V usage is TRBV13 and J usage is TRBJ2-7; 8 bases map to TRBD1. From germline, CDR1 is PRHDT and CDR2 FYEKMQ (reference sequence). Germline trimming cut 3 bases from V and 0 bases from J; bases unmatched to any gene: 4. The CDR3 totals 15 residues. The CDR3 DNA is TGTGCCAGCAGCTTGGACAGGGTGGCCTCCTACGAGCAGTACTTC. Protein: CASSLDRVASYEQYF.

The CDR3 sequence is CASSVTGFYEQYF. In DNA form, the CDR3 reads TGTGCCAGCTCAGTCACAGGGTTCTACGAGCAGTACTTC. V gene TRBV18 combines with J gene TRBJ2-7; a possible D gene is TRBD1 (6 bases). The ends were cut back, 5 bases at V and 3 bases at J, with 11 bases in the middle. This CDR3 comprises 13 residues. CDR1 and CDR2 (germline): KGHSH, LQKENI. Using reference TRBV18 and TRBJ2-7 for the parts outside the CDR3, the full variable domain is NAGVMQNPRHLVRRRGQEARLRCSPMKGHSHVYWYRQLPEEGLKFMVYLQKENIIDESGMPKERFSAEFPKEGPSILRIQQVVRGDSAAYFCASSVTGFYEQYFGPGTRLTVT.